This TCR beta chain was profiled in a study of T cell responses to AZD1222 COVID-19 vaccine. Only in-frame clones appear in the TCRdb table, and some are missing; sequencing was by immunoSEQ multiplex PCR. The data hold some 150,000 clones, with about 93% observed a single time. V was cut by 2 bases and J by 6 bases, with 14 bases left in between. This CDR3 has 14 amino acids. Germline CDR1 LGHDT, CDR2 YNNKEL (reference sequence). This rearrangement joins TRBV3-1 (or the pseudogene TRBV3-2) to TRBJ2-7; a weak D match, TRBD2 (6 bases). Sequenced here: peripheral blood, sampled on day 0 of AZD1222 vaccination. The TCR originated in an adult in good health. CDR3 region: CASSQFWGGGEQYF. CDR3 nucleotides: TGTGCCAGCAGCCAATTCTGGGGAGGAGGCGAGCAGTACTTC.